The present TCR beta chain was sequenced within a study of cytomegalovirus exposure and HLA in healthy donors. V was pared by 0 bases and J by 5 bases, with 11 bases between. This CDR3 comprises 14 residues. Germline-derived CDR1 and CDR2 are KGHSH and LQKENI. PCR used 60 Vbeta primers and 13 Jbeta primers. Using immunoSEQ multiplex PCR, the repertoire was profiled, and TCRdb retains in-frame clones only, with some absent. Of hundreds of thousands of clones listed, around 80% are singletons. General observations from the study: Per published reports, the classifier diagnosed cytomegalovirus status with high specificity and sensitivity. Presence/absence analyses supposed approximately even sequencing depth among donors. CMV serostatus was the only immune exposure information that was available.

On this clone itself: Its antigen is currently unknown.

The sequence was obtained from a woman aged 60-75 years in good health and CMV-seropositive. Source material: PBMCs. This chain uses TRBV18 with TRBJ2-7; a weak D match, TRBD1 (6 bases). CDR3 in amino acids: CASSPPTGKDEQYF. The CDR3 nucleotides read TGTGCCAGCTCACCACCAACAGGGAAGGACGAGCAGTACTTC.